These 15 T cell receptor beta chains came from one sample sequenced in a study of blood T cell repertoires in COVID-19. Clones were read by immunoSEQ multiplex PCR, and TCRdb kept only the in-frame ones, dropping some. The sample lists some 270,000 clones, around 89% occurring once. Sequencing was carried out using peripheral blood. Receptors were obtained from a young man with acute or convalescent COVID-19.

This clone occurred a few times. The CDR3 coding sequence is TGTGCCAGCAGTTTCGGGACAGGGGGTTCCTACGAGCAGTACTTC. Its protein is CASSFGTGGSYEQYF. The chain couples TRBV27 to TRBJ2-7, with 11 bases lining up with TRBD1. V lost 3 bases, J lost 1 base, and 2 bases stayed unmatched. This CDR3 is built from 15 residues. Per the germline V gene, CDR1 is MNHEY and CDR2 is SMNVEV (reference sequence).

The chain has TRBV10-2 and TRBJ2-7; no clear D gene. V lost 5 bases to trimming and J lost 4 bases, with 6 bases between them. CDR1 WSHSY and CDR2 SAAADI come from the germline V gene. The CDR3 length is 11 residues. CDR3: CASSPEYEQYF. DNA for the CDR3: TGCGCCAGCAGTCCCGAGTACGAGCAGTACTTC.

The gene calls are TRBV10-3 and TRBJ1-4, with D possibly being TRBD1 (5 bases). This CDR3 spans 15 amino acids. In germline, CDR1 is ENHRY, CDR2 SYGVKD. Between the trimmed V and J ends, which lost 4 bases and 7 bases, there was a span of 16 bases. CDR3 DNA sequence: TGTGCCATCAGTGCGTTTTTAGGGGTCGGTGAAAAACTGTTTTTT. Translated, it gives CAISAFLGVGEKLFF.

This clone has more than one count but fewer than ten. The chain uses TRBV12-3 or TRBV12-4 and TRBJ1-1; D ambiguous. V lost 1 base, J lost 8 bases, and 11 bases lay in between. The CDR3 is 13 amino acids. The chain's CDR3 is CASSLVAASEAFF. The CDR3 coding sequence is TGTGCCAGCAGTTTAGTTGCGGCATCCGAAGCTTTCTTT.

This clone was seen only once. The chain employs TRBV14 and TRBJ1-2; D ambiguous. Germline V gene lookup returns CDR1 SGHDN and CDR2 FVKESK. Trimming pared 2 bases from V and 7 bases from J, leaving 11 bases between. The CDR3 covers 13 residues. CDR3 in amino acids: CASSQYESLGYTF. CDR3 DNA: TGTGCCAGCAGCCAATATGAGAGCCTTGGCTACACCTTC.

CDR3 nucleotides: TGTGCCAGCTCACCAGATTTTACGGACGGAGGATCCTTTAGCAATCAGCCCCAGCATTTT. Encoded protein: CASSPDFTDGGSFSNQPQHF. The V and J genes are TRBV18 and TRBJ1-5; D uncertain. There are 20 residues in the CDR3. V lost 2 bases to trimming and J lost 0 bases, with 23 bases between them. The germline CDR1 and CDR2 sequences are KGHSH and LQKENI.

The chain has TRBV4-2 and TRBJ2-7; 10 positions agree with TRBD2. The CDR3 totals 15 residues. V lost 0 bases, J lost 3 bases, and 2 bases stayed unmatched. Looked up from germline, CDR1 is LGHNA and CDR2 is YNFKEQ. The CDR3 loop reads CASSQDPSGGYEQYF. CDR3 sequence (DNA): TGTGCCAGCAGCCAAGACCCTAGCGGGGGCTACGAGCAGTACTTC.

For the CDR3, the DNA is TGCGCCAGCAACGGACAGGGCGGCTACACCTTC. Protein: CASNGQGGYTF. The V gene is TRBV10-2, the J gene TRBJ1-2; 8 bases line up with TRBD1. The ends lost 7 bases at V and 8 bases at J; junction bases unmatched: 3. The CDR3 is 11 residues long. Per germline, CDR1 WSHSY and CDR2 SAAADI.

V is TRBV9 and J is TRBJ2-7; no clear D gene. This CDR3 contains 15 residues. V was cut by 0 bases and J by 3 bases, with 13 bases left in between. The germline V gene has CDR1 SGDLS and CDR2 YYNGEE. The CDR3 coding sequence is TGTGCCAGCAGCGTAGGGTCTCGCACAGACTACGAGCAGTACTTC. This translates into CASSVGSRTDYEQYF.

V gene TRBV29-1 combines with J gene TRBJ1-2, with D hard to call. This CDR3 has 14 residues. The germline V gene has CDR1 SQVTM and CDR2 ANQGSEA. Trimming stripped 4 bases from V and 1 base from J, with 13 bases between. CDR3 sequence (DNA): TGCAGCGTTGCGCTACCCGAAGATAACTATGGCTACACCTTC. The encoded protein is CSVALPEDNYGYTF.

V and J are TRBV20-1 and TRBJ1-2; D perhaps matches TRBD1 (6 bases). The CDR3 contains 10 residues. Germline V CDR1 and CDR2: DFQATT, SNEGSKA (reference sequence). V was shortened by 4 bases and J by 8 bases, with 8 bases between the two germline ends. This CDR3 is CSAIRGGYTF. In nucleotides, the CDR3 is TGCAGTGCTATCAGGGGCGGCTACACCTTC.

The chain uses TRBV4-2 and TRBJ2-5, with 8 bases that match TRBD2. V was clipped by 4 bases and J by 8 bases; unmatched bases: 18. The CDR3 loop spans 17 amino acids. Germline lookup yields CDR1 LGHNA and CDR2 YNFKEQ. The CDR3 spells CASSLNPMGLDLFTQYF. Written as DNA, the CDR3 is TGTGCCAGCAGCCTAAACCCTATGGGACTAGATCTCTTCACCCAGTACTTC.

This chain's CDR3 is CASSIRRGGGQPQHF. The CDR3 nucleotides read TGTGCCAGTAGTATCCGGCGAGGGGGCGGGCAGCCCCAGCATTTT. J is TRBJ1-5 and V is TRBV19, with 7 bases that match TRBD1. Germline-derived CDR1 and CDR2 are LNHDA and SQIVND (reference sequence). V was pared by 3 bases and J by 7 bases, with 9 bases of the junction left unmatched. The CDR3 totals 15 residues. Combining the CDR3 with reference TRBV19 and TRBJ1-5 gives the whole variable domain DGGITQSPKYLFRKEGQNVTLSCEQNLNHDAMYWYRQDPGQGLRLIYYSQIVNDFQKGDIAEGYSVSREKKESFPLTVTSAQKNPTAFYLCASSIRRGGGQPQHFGDGTRLSIL.

The gene calls are TRBV12-3 or TRBV12-4 and TRBJ2-1, with D unresolved. This CDR3 contains 12 residues. Trimming pared 6 bases from V and 10 bases from J, leaving 13 bases between. The CDR3 DNA reads TGTGCCAGCAGACTCGGGTCCGTGGAGCAGTTCTTC. Amino acids: CASRLGSVEQFF.

The chain joins TRBV24-1 to TRBJ1-2, with D perhaps matching TRBD1 (6 bases). The V gene's germline CDR1 is KGHDR and CDR2 SFDVKD. Trimming removed 3 bases from V and 7 bases from J, with 14 bases in between. CDR3 length: 14 residues. CDR3 nucleotides: TGTGCCACCAGTGATCCACAGGGAACTGCTGGCTACACCTTC. Translation gives CATSDPQGTAGYTF.